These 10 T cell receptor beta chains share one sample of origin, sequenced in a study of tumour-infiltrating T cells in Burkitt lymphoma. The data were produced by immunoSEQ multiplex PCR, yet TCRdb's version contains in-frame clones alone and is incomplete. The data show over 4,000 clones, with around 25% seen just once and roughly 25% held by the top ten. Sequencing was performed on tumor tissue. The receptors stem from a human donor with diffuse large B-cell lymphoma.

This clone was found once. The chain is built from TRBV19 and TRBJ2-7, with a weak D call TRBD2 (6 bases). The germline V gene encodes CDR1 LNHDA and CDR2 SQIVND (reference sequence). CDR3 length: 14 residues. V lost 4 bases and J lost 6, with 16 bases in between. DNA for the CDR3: TGTGCCAGTAGTACCGGGTCTGTGGGGGGCGAGCAGTACTTC. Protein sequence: CASSTGSVGGEQYF.

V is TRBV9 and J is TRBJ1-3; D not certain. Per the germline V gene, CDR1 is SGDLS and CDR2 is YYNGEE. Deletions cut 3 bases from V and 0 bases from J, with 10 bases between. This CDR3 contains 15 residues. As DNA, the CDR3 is TGTGCCAGCAGCGCCCTAACCCTCTCTGGAAACACCATATATTTT. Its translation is CASSALTLSGNTIYF. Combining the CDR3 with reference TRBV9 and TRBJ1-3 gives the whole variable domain DSGVTQTPKHLITATGQRVTLRCSPRSGDLSVYWYQQSLDQGLQFLIQYYNGEERAKGNILERFSAQQFPDLHSELNLSSLELGDSALYFCASSALTLSGNTIYFGEGSWLTVV.

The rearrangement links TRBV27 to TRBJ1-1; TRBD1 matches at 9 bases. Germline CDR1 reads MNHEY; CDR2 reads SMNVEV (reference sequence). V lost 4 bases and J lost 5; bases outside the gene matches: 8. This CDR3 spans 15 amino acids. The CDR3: CASSWWGQGKTEAFF. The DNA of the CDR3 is TGTGCCAGCAGTTGGTGGGGACAGGGTAAAACTGAAGCTTTCTTT.

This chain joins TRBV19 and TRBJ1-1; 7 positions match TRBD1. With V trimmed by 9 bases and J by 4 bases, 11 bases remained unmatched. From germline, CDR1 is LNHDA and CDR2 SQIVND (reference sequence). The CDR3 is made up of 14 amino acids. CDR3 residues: CASLNQGVFTEAFF. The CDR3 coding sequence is TGTGCCAGCCTGAATCAGGGGGTTTTCACTGAAGCTTTCTTT.

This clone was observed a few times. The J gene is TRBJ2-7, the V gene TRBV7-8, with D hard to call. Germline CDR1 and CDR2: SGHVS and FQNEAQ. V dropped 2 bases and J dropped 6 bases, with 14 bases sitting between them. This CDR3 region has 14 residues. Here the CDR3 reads CASSLPRVPGEQYF. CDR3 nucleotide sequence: TGTGCCAGCAGCTTACCCCGGGTTCCCGGCGAGCAGTACTTC.

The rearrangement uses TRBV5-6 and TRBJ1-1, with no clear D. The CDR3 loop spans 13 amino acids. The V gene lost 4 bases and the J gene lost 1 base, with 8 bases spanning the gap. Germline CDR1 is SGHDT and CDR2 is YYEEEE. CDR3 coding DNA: TGTGCCAGCAGCGCCGACGAGAACACTGAAGCTTTCTTT. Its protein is CASSADENTEAFF.

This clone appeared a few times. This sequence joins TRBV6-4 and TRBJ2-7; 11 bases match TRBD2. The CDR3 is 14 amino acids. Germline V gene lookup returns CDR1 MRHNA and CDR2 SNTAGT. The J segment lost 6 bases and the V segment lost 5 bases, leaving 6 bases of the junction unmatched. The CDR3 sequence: CASSLTSGSGEQYF. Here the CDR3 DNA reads TGTGCCAGCAGTCTAACTAGCGGGAGCGGCGAGCAGTACTTC.

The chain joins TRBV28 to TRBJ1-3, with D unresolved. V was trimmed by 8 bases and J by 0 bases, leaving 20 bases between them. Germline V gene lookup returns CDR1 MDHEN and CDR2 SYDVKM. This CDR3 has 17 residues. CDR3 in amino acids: CASRRARSAGSGNTIYF. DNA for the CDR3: TGTGCCAGCCGTCGAGCTCGGTCGGCGGGCTCTGGAAACACCATATATTTT.

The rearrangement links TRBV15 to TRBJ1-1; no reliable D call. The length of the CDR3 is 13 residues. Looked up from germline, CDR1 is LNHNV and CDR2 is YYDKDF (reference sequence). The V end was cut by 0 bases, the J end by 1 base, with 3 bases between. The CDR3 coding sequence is TGTGCCACCAGCAGAGATAGGAACACTGAAGCTTTCTTT. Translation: CATSRDRNTEAFF. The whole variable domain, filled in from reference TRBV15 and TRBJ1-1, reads DAMVIQNPRYQVTQFGKPVTLSCSQTLNHNVMYWYQQKSSQAPKLLFHYYDKDFNNEADTPDNFQSRRPNTSFCFLDIRSPGLGDTAMYLCATSRDRNTEAFFGQGTRLTVV.

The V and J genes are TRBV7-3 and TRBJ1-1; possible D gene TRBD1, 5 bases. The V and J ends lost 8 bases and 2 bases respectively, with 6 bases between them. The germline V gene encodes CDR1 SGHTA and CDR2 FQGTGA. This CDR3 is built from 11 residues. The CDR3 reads CASRTNTEAFF. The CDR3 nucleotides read TGTGCCAGCCGGACAAACACTGAAGCTTTCTTT.